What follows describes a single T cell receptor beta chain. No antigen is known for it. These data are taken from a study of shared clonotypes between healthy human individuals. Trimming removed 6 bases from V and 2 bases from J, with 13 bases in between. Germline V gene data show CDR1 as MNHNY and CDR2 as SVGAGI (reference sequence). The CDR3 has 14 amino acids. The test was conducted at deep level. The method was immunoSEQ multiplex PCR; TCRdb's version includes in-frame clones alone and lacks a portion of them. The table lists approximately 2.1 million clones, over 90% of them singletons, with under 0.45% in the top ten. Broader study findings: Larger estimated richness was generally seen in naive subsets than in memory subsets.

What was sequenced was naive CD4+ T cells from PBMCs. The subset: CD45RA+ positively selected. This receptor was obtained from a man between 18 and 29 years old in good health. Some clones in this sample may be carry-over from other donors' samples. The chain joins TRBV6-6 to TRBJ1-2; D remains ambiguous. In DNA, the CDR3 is TGTGCCAGCAGACCCTACATGGGGAACTATGGCTACACCTTC. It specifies CASRPYMGNYGYTF.